The clone carrying this T cell receptor (beta chain) was seen a few times. Antigen: not known. TCRdb processed the reads anew with MiXCR; each CDR3 protein has one entry. This repertoire shows around 330,000 distinct CDR3 sequences, roughly a sixth found once; its top ten account for 12%. The CDR3 length is 15 residues. V was cut by 5 bases and J by 0 bases, with 12 bases left in between. This sample is drawn from a study of T cell repertoires in cytomegalovirus infection. Study conclusions and caveats: HLA-C-restricted CMV-specific TCR beta clonotypes prevailed in the ex vivo response. Cumulative public TCR beta family frequency identified carriers of CMV plus the relevant HLA.

The source material was PBMCs. The receptor was isolated from a human donor in good health (CMV status not recorded). Some clones in this sample may be carry-over from other donors' samples. V and J are TRBV12-3 or TRBV12-4 and TRBJ2-3; D is perhaps TRBD2 (6 bases). The CDR3 loop is CASSDPGLSTDTQYF. As DNA, the CDR3 is TGTGCCAGCAGTGATCCGGGACTGAGCACAGATACGCAGTATTTT.